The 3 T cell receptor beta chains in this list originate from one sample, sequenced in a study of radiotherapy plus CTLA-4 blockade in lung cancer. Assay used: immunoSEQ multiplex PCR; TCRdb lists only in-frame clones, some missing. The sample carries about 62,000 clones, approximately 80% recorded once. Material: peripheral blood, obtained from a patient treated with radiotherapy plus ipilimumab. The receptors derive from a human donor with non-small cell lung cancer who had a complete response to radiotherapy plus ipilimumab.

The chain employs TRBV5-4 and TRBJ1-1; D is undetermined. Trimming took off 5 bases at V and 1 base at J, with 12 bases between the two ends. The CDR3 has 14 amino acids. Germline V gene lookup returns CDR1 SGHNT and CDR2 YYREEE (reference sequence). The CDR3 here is CASSPNNQNTEAFF. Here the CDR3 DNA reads TGTGCCAGCAGTCCGAACAATCAGAACACTGAAGCTTTCTTT.

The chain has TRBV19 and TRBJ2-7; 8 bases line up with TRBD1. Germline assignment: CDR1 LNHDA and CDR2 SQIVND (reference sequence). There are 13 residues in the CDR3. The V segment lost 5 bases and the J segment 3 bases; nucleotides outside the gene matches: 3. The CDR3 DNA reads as TGTGCCAGTAGTGTCGGACAGGGCTACGAGCAGTACGTC. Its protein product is CASSVGQGYEQYV.

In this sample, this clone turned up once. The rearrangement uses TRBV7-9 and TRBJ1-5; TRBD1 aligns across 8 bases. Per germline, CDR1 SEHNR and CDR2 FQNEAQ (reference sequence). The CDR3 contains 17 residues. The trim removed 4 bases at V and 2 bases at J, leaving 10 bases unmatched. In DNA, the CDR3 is TGTGCCAGCAGCTCCAACCAGGGGGCCTACGGCAATCAGCCCCAGCATTTT. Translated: CASSSNQGAYGNQPQHF.